This T cell receptor (beta chain) was identified during a study of Graves' ophthalmopathy and Graves' hyperthyroidism. General study points: A model of 13 signatures distinguished ophthalmopathy from stable hyperthyroidism at around 90% sensitivity and roughly 81% specificity.

As the template, RNA transcripts were used to amplify TCR beta CDR3 regions. Investigators did first-round RT-PCR with HTBI primers, then second-round multiplex PCR. TCRdb passed the multiplex PCR reads through MiXCR, listing each CDR3 protein once. Of hundreds of thousands of distinct CDR3 sequences in the sample, about 38% are singletons; the top ten hold over 2.5%. On this clonotype itself: Its specificity is unknown.

CDR3 length: 12 amino acids. With 4 bases removed from V and 9 bases from J, the gap between germline ends came to 13 bases. Germline V gene lookup returns CDR1 SEHNR and CDR2 FQNEAQ (reference sequence). No donor had other autoimmune disease, uncontrolled infection, pregnancy or lactation. A 10 ml volume of fresh peripheral blood provided the PBMCs. Sequenced material: peripheral blood. The gene calls are TRBV7-9 and TRBJ2-7; D remains ambiguous. This TCR derives from an adult man with Graves' ophthalmopathy. The CDR3 nucleotides are TGTGCCAGCAGCTCCGGCCTGGTGGGGCAGTACTTC. It codes for CASSSGLVGQYF.